Below, 4 T cell receptor beta chains from the same sample are listed, as sequenced in a study of Graves' ophthalmopathy and Graves' hyperthyroidism. CDR3 regions of TCR beta were amplified from RNA transcripts. An initial RT-PCR round employing HTBI primers preceded a second-round multiplex PCR. TCRdb analysed the multiplex PCR reads with MiXCR anew, one entry per CDR3 protein. The sample has about 740,000 distinct CDR3 sequences; about 44% are singletons. Sequenced material: peripheral blood. The origin of the receptors is an adult man with Graves' ophthalmopathy.

The chain joins TRBV6-6 to TRBJ1-2; 8 bases map to TRBD1. This CDR3 is built from 16 residues. After removal of 5 bases from V and 8 bases from J, the junction contained 16 bases not matched to a gene. From germline, CDR1 is MNHNY and CDR2 SVGAGI (reference sequence). DNA for the CDR3: TGTGCCAGCAGTGGGCCGATGACCCAGGGGGCGCGAGGCTACACCTTC. Its translation is CASSGPMTQGARGYTF.

This clonotype has a count of ten or more. The rearrangement joins TRBV7-9 to TRBJ2-7; 9 bases fit TRBD2. V shed 2 bases and J 6 bases; nucleotides not matched to a gene: 5. Germline lookup yields CDR1 SEHNR and CDR2 FQNEAQ (reference sequence). This CDR3 is built from 14 residues. CDR3 DNA sequence: TGTGCCAGCAGCTTAAGGAGCGGGGGGCCCGAGCAGTACTTC. Translated: CASSLRSGGPEQYF.

In this sample, this clonotype turned up a few times. In DNA form, the CDR3 reads TGTGCCAGCAGTAGGTCCTCCCTTGAGGGATCACCCCTCCACTTT. This encodes CASSRSSLEGSPLHF. The chain employs TRBV6-5 and TRBJ1-6; no clear D gene. Germline V lookup: CDR1 MNHEY, CDR2 SVGAGI. V dropped 5 bases and J dropped 10 bases, with 18 bases sitting between them. The CDR3 is made up of 15 amino acids.

Comments on this clonotype: A much larger clone sits a single nucleotide away, making a read error possible. Here the CDR3 omits its conserved ending phenylalanine or tryptophan, so a read error is the likely source. This chain links TRBV11-2 with TRBJ2-7; TRBD2 matches 10 bases. After removal of 3 bases from V and 2 bases from J, the junction contained 10 bases not matched to a gene. The CDR3 has 17 residues. The germline V gene has CDR1 SGHAT and CDR2 FQNNGV. This CDR3 is CASSLRRLAGPPYEQYL. In DNA form, the CDR3 reads TGTGCCAGCAGCTTGAGGAGACTAGCGGGTCCCCCCTACGAGCAGTACCTC.